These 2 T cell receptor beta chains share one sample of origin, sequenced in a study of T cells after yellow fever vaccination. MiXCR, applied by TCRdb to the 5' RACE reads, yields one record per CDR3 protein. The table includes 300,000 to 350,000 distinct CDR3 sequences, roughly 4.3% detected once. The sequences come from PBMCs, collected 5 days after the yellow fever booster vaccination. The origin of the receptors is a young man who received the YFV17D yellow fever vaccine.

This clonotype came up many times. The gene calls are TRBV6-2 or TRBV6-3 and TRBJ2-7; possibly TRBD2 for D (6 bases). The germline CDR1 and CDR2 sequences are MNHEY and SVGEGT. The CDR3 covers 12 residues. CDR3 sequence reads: CASSRRREAPSV. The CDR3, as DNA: TGTGCCAGCAGCCGCAGGAGGGAGGCCCCCTCCGTC.

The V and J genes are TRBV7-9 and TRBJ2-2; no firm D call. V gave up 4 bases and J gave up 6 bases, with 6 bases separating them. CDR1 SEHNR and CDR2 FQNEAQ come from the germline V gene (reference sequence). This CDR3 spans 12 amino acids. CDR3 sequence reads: CASSSLPGELFF. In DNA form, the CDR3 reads TGTGCCAGCAGCTCTCTCCCCGGGGAGCTGTTTTTT.